The sequence of this T cell receptor beta chain was determined in a study of cytomegalovirus exposure and HLA in healthy donors. PCR was performed using 60 Vbeta and 13 Jbeta primers. Profiling relied on immunoSEQ multiplex PCR, and the TCRdb table lists in-frame clones only, not all of them. Among 150,000 to 200,000 clones listed, about four fifths were seen once. Trimming cost V 5 bases and J 0 bases, with 9 bases left between them. Germline assignment: CDR1 MNHEY and CDR2 SMNVEV (reference sequence). The CDR3 extends over 14 amino acids. This TCR was recovered from a young man in good health and CMV-seronegative. The sample was PBMCs. This chain links TRBV27 with TRBJ2-3, with D perhaps matching TRBD2 (5 bases). CDR3 sequence reads: CASSPSGSTDTQYF. CDR3 DNA: TGTGCCAGCAGTCCGAGCGGTAGCACAGATACGCAGTATTTT.